The rows below give T cell receptor beta chains drawn from one sample of a study of T cells in Graves' hyperthyroidism and ophthalmopathy. TCRdb reprocessed the multiplex PCR reads via MiXCR and lists one record per CDR3 protein. The table lists 500,000 to 600,000 distinct CDR3 sequences, 46% of them singletons. The sample was peripheral blood or thyroid tissue (not recorded which). The receptors were sampled from an adult woman with Graves' disease, either hyperthyroidism or ophthalmopathy (not recorded which). The CDR3 runs from the conserved cysteine through the conserved F or W. The D gene is left open where the match is weak. Size tells how often a clone was seen (once, few, many) or the class of an expanded clone, and some rows leave it out.

>few|TRBD2|TRBJ2-5|TRBV20-1
CSAHGLAGTGTQYF
TGCAGTGCTCACGGACTAGCGGGGACGGGGACCCAGTACTTC
>many|.|TRBJ2-5|TRBV7-2
CASSLGRGETQYF
TGTGCCAGCAGCTTAGGGAGGGGCGAGACCCAGTACTTC
>.|TRBD2|TRBJ2-1|TRBV9
CASSVGLAGGEQFF
TGTGCCAGCAGCGTAGGCCTAGCGGGAGGTGAGCAGTTCTTC
>few|.|TRBJ1-3|TRBV20-1
CSARAAQGANTIYF
TGCAGTGCTAGAGCGGCCCAGGGAGCAAACACCATATATTTT
>.|TRBD1|TRBJ1-1|TRBV7-9
CASSPGTGGSNTEAFF
TGTGCCAGCAGCCCAGGGACAGGGGGATCGAACACTGAAGCTTTCTTT
>.|.|TRBJ1-2|TRBV4-2
CASSQVSGNIYGYTF
TGTGCCAGCAGCCAAGTTAGCGGGAATATCTACGGCTACACCTTC
>many|TRBD1|TRBJ2-7|TRBV19
CASSEAGTGDNEQYF
TGTGCCAGTAGTGAAGCCGGGACAGGGGATAACGAGCAGTACTTC
>.|.|TRBJ2-6|TRBV10-3
CAISESGIGANVLTF
TGTGCCATCAGTGAGTCAGGGATTGGGGCCAACGTCCTGACTTTC
>few|.|TRBJ1-1|TRBV19
CASSIDPGGLATEAFF
TGTGCCAGTAGTATAGATCCTGGGGGTCTAGCCACTGAAGCTTTCTTT
>many|.|TRBJ1-3|TRBV12-3/TRBV12-4
CASRPGISGNTIYF
TGTGCCAGCAGGCCGGGGATATCTGGAAACACCATATATTTT
>many|.|TRBJ1-2|TRBV29-1
CSVSMGITYGYTF
TGCAGCGTTTCGATGGGGATAACCTATGGCTACACCTTC
>.|TRBD1|TRBJ2-5|TRBV7-9
CASSHRDSFREETQYF
TGTGCCAGCAGCCACCGGGACAGTTTTCGAGAAGAGACCCAGTACTTC
>.|TRBD1|TRBJ2-5|TRBV5-1
CASSLGGQSQETQYF
TGCGCCAGCAGCTTGGGGGGACAGTCCCAAGAGACCCAGTACTTC
>.|TRBD1|TRBJ1-2|TRBV20-1
CSATAGGEGYGYTF
TGCAGTGCGACCGCAGGGGGTGAGGGCTATGGCTACACCTTC
>.|.|TRBJ1-1|TRBV24-1
CATSDGSAPEAFF
TGTGCCACCAGTGATGGATCGGCCCCTGAAGCTTTCTTT
>.|.|TRBJ1-5|TRBV25-1
CACSARQYSNQPQHF
TGTGCCTGCAGTGCCCGACAGTATAGCAATCAGCCCCAGCATTTT
>.|TRBD1|TRBJ1-4|TRBV28
CASKRTGSEKLFF
TGTGCCAGCAAGAGGACAGGCTCTGAAAAACTGTTTTTT
>.|.|TRBJ2-7|TRBV28
CASLATVHTPYEQYF
TGTGCCAGCTTAGCGACAGTACATACACCCTACGAGCAGTACTTC
>many|.|TRBJ1-1|TRBV6-1
CASSERRQGNTEAFF
TGTGCCAGCAGTGAAAGACGTCAGGGAAACACTGAAGCTTTCTTT
>.|.|TRBJ2-2|TRBV5-4
CASSPPLSHKKDGELFF
TGTGCCAGCAGCCCGCCGTTATCCCACAAGAAGGACGGGGAGCTGTTTTTT
>once|.|TRBJ2-2|TRBV19
CASTGSGELFF
TGTGCCAGTACTGGATCTGGGGAGCTGTTTTTT
>.|TRBD2|TRBJ2-3|TRBV7-9
CASSPPSGISTDTQYF
TGTGCCAGCAGCCCCCCTAGCGGGATTAGCACAGATACGCAGTATTTT
>.|.|TRBJ2-2|TRBV7-2
CASSLEGTSPNTGELFF
TGTGCCAGCAGCTTAGAAGGGACGAGTCCGAACACCGGGGAGCTGTTTTTT
>.|TRBD1|TRBJ1-1|TRBV2
CASRGQGLWAEAFF
TGTGCCAGCAGGGGACAGGGTTTGTGGGCTGAAGCTTTCTTT
>few|.|TRBJ1-6|TRBV28
CASSFLHANSPLHF
TGTGCCAGCAGTTTCCTACATGCTAATTCACCCCTCCACTTT
>many|.|TRBJ1-5|TRBV4-1
CASSQGDYSNQPQHF
TGCGCCAGCAGCCAAGGGGATTATAGCAATCAGCCCCAGCATTTT
>many|TRBD1|TRBJ2-5|TRBV29-1
CSVQYLTGGFTETQYF
TGCAGCGTTCAATATCTCACAGGGGGCTTTACGGAGACCCAGTACTTC
>.|.|TRBJ2-2|TRBV9
CASRGSGRTGELFF
TGTGCCAGCAGGGGGTCAGGGCGGACCGGGGAGCTGTTTTTT
>many|.|TRBJ1-5|TRBV19
CASSNVRNQPQHF
TGTGCCAGTAGTAACGTACGCAATCAGCCCCAGCATTTT
>.|.|TRBJ2-5|TRBV29-1
CSVANRVEQGGAQYF
TGCAGCGTCGCTAACAGGGTTGAGCAAGGAGGGGCCCAGTACTTC
>.|TRBD1|TRBJ2-7|TRBV7-8
CAGSYETGGYEQYF
TGTGCCGGCAGTTACGAAACAGGGGGGTACGAGCAGTACTTC
>.|TRBD1|TRBJ2-7|TRBV5-6
CASSFGTGVYEQYF
TGTGCCAGCAGCTTTGGGACAGGGGTTTACGAGCAGTACTTC
>many|.|TRBJ1-5|TRBV6-1
CASSEDGFNQPQHF
TGTGCCAGCAGTGAGGACGGTTTCAATCAGCCCCAGCATTTT
>.|.|TRBJ1-2|TRBV10-3
CAISENRRSYTF
TGTGCCATCAGCGAAAACAGGAGGAGCTACACCTTC
>.|.|TRBJ1-1|TRBV29-1
CSVEWPGRNTEAFF
TGCAGCGTTGAATGGCCCGGGAGGAACACTGAAGCTTTCTTT
>once|.|TRBJ2-5|TRBV14
CASSQRGSQETQYF
TGTGCCAGCAGCCAACGGGGGTCCCAAGAGACCCAGTACTTC
>.|.|TRBJ2-6|TRBV10-3
CAISEQFRAPGANVLTF
TGTGCCATCAGTGAGCAGTTCCGAGCACCTGGGGCCAACGTCCTGACTTTC
>.|.|TRBJ1-3|TRBV4-2
CASSHLNDRNSGNTIYF
TGTGCCAGCAGCCACTTAAACGACCGTAACTCTGGAAACACCATATATTTT
>many|.|TRBJ2-2|TRBV7-2
CASSPTVRGNTGELFF
TGTGCCAGCAGCCCCACTGTGAGGGGAAACACCGGGGAGCTGTTTTTT
>many|.|TRBJ2-7|TRBV6-6
CASRDYRHYEQYF
TGTGCCAGCAGAGACTACAGGCACTACGAGCAGTACTTC
>.|TRBD1|TRBJ2-5|TRBV10-3
CAISGTGGLKTQYF
TGTGCCATCAGCGGGACAGGGGGCCTTAAGACCCAGTACTTC
>few|TRBD2|TRBJ2-7|TRBV6-6
CASSIAGGVSYEQYF
TGTGCCAGCAGCATAGCGGGAGGGGTTTCCTACGAGCAGTACTTC
>many|.|TRBJ1-1|TRBV7-2
CASSSLVVTEAFF
TGTGCCAGCAGCTCGCTAGTTGTCACTGAAGCTTTCTTT
>.|.|TRBJ2-5|TRBV20-1
CSASGTETQYF
TGCAGTGCTAGCGGGACGGAGACCCAGTACTTC
>few|.|TRBJ1-6|TRBV29-1
CSVAESGNSPLHF
TGCAGCGTTGCGGAGAGCGGGAATTCACCCCTCCACTTT
>many|.|TRBJ1-1|TRBV20-1
CSARDPFPTGEAFF
TGCAGTGCTAGAGACCCCTTCCCGACAGGTGAAGCTTTCTTT
>.|.|TRBJ2-5|TRBV7-2
CASSLGVFWGRGETQYF
TGTGCCAGCAGCTTAGGAGTCTTCTGGGGACGGGGTGAGACCCAGTACTTC
>.|.|TRBJ1-2|TRBV29-1
CSVRQGLWGDGYTF
TGCAGCGTAAGGCAGGGGCTATGGGGTGATGGCTACACCTTC
>few|.|TRBJ1-1|TRBV6-5
CASSYTQAANTEAFF
TGTGCCAGCAGTTACACCCAGGCAGCGAACACTGAAGCTTTCTTT
>.|.|TRBJ1-3|TRBV10-3
CAIKNNSGNTIYF
TGTGCCATCAAGAACAACTCTGGAAACACCATATATTTT
>many|TRBD1|TRBJ1-1|TRBV6-5
CASSYHGQGLDTEAFF
TGTGCCAGCAGTTATCACGGACAGGGATTGGACACTGAAGCTTTCTTT
>.|.|TRBJ2-7|TRBV5-1
CASSLGGTYHF
TGTGCCAGCAGCTTAGGGGGGACATACCACTTC
>many|.|TRBJ2-5|TRBV5-1
CASSLEVSLRETQYF
TGCGCCAGCAGCTTGGAAGTCAGTTTGCGGGAGACCCAGTACTTC
>.|TRBD1|TRBJ1-1|TRBV20-1
CSAPRQGGTEAFF
TGCAGTGCTCCCAGACAGGGAGGGACTGAAGCTTTCTTT